These 20 T cell receptor beta chains originate from one sample sequenced in a study of ipilimumab plus nivolumab after autologous stem cell transplantation. Sequenced by immunoSEQ multiplex PCR; TCRdb stores in-frame clones only, minus some. The data contain around 17,000 clones, approximately 71% of them singletons. The sequencing here drew on PBMCs, taken in a trial of ipilimumab plus nivolumab as post-transplant consolidation. The receptors stem from a male donor with diffuse large B-cell lymphoma.

This clone was observed a single time. The chain is built from TRBV5-1 and TRBJ2-5; 11 positions agree with TRBD2. Unmatched junction bases numbered 5, after V lost 0 bases and J lost 4 bases. Germline CDR1 and CDR2: SGHRS and YFSETQ. The CDR3 runs 16 residues. As DNA, the CDR3 is TGCGCCAGCAGCTTGGCAGCTAGCGGGGGGATAGAGACCCAGTACTTC. As protein: CASSLAASGGIETQYF. Based on the CDR3 plus reference TRBV5-1 and TRBJ2-5, the full variable domain is KAGVTQTPRYLIKTRGQQVTLSCSPISGHRSVSWYQQTPGQGLQFLFEYFSETQRNKGNFPGRFSGRQFSNSRSEMNVSTLELGDSALYLCASSLAASGGIETQYFGPGTRLLVL.

The DNA for the CDR3 is TGTGCCAGCAGTCATCGACTAGCGGGAGTGGAGACCCAGTACTTC. Protein product: CASSHRLAGVETQYF. V usage is TRBV9 and J usage is TRBJ2-5; the match to TRBD2 covers 12 bases. The CDR3 is 15 amino acids. The germline V gene has CDR1 SGDLS and CDR2 YYNGEE. The trim removed 5 bases at V and 5 bases at J, leaving 7 bases unmatched.

The V and J genes are TRBV11-2 and TRBJ1-2; D is perhaps TRBD1 (5 bases). The CDR3 loop spans 12 amino acids. Germline assignment: CDR1 SGHAT and CDR2 FQNNGV. Trimming took off 5 bases at V and 8 bases at J, with 12 bases between the two ends. As DNA, the CDR3 is TGTGCCAGCAGCCCCGGGGGGTGGGGCTACACCTTC. Its protein is CASSPGGWGYTF.

The chain is built from TRBV4-2 and TRBJ2-3; D may be TRBD1 (6 bases). The CDR3 consists of 13 residues. Germline assignment: CDR1 LGHNA and CDR2 YNFKEQ. With 2 bases removed from V and 4 bases from J, the gap between germline ends came to 7 bases. The CDR3 is CASSQQGPDTQYF. The CDR3 DNA reads TGTGCCAGCAGCCAACAGGGGCCAGATACGCAGTATTTT.

This sequence joins TRBV6-5 and TRBJ1-5; D is ambiguous. V was trimmed by 7 bases and J by 2 bases, leaving 12 bases between them. The length of the CDR3 is 14 residues. In germline, CDR1 is MNHEY, CDR2 SVGAGI. In DNA, the CDR3 is TGTGCCAGCACCAAGGCGGCGGGCAATCAGCCCCAGCATTTT. The encoded protein is CASTKAAGNQPQHF.

This chain joins TRBV5-5 and TRBJ2-4; the match to TRBD2 covers 9 bases. There are 14 residues in the CDR3. Germline V gene data show CDR1 as SGHKS and CDR2 as YYEKEE (reference sequence). The V segment lost 0 bases and the J segment 5 bases; nucleotides outside the gene matches: 0. The CDR3 region is CASSLGLAENIQYF. In DNA form, the CDR3 reads TGTGCCAGCAGCTTGGGACTAGCGGAAAACATTCAGTACTTC.

The J gene is TRBJ2-3, the V gene TRBV7-9; D tentatively fits TRBD1 or TRBD2 (5 bases each). Germline CDR1 is SEHNR and CDR2 is FQNEAQ (reference sequence). The ends were cut back, 1 base at V and 6 bases at J, with 14 bases in the middle. This CDR3 is 15 amino acids long. The CDR3: CASSLGGRDIDTQYF. DNA for the CDR3: TGTGCCAGCAGCTTAGGGGGCCGGGATATTGATACGCAGTATTTT.

The J gene is TRBJ2-1, the V gene TRBV5-4; the D gene is possibly TRBD1 (6 bases). V was trimmed by 4 bases and J by 7 bases, leaving 15 bases between them. The V gene's germline CDR1 is SGHNT and CDR2 YYREEE (reference sequence). This CDR3 is 14 amino acids long. The CDR3 DNA sequence: TGTGCCAGCAGCCGCGTGGGGGCTACGAATGAGCAGTTCTTC. Protein sequence: CASSRVGATNEQFF.

Comment on this clone: One end of the junction does not line up with germline, which may come from a read error. This sequence joins TRBV7-7 and TRBJ2-7; tentative D call: TRBD1 (5 bases). Germline CDR1 is SSHAT and CDR2 is FNYEAQ (reference sequence). This CDR3 spans 14 amino acids. CDR3 in DNA: TGTGCTAGCAGCCAGGGTGGGGCTGGCTACGAGCAGTACTTC. Translation gives CASSQGGAGYEQYF.

The chain has TRBV27 and TRBJ2-1; 9 bases align to TRBD2. After removal of 1 base from V and 7 bases from J, the junction contained 5 bases not matched to a gene. Germline V gene data show CDR1 as MNHEY and CDR2 as SMNVEV (reference sequence). The CDR3 is 15 amino acids. CDR3 amino acids: CASSLLAGVGNEQFF. CDR3 DNA sequence: TGTGCCAGCAGTTTATTAGCGGGAGTCGGTAATGAGCAGTTCTTC.

The chain couples TRBV19 to TRBJ2-3; D not certain. This CDR3 region has 12 residues. The V gene's germline CDR1 is LNHDA and CDR2 SQIVND (reference sequence). Trimming stripped 5 bases from V and 5 bases from J, with 8 bases between. This CDR3 reads CASSPALDTQYF. In nucleotides, the CDR3 is TGTGCCAGTAGTCCCGCCCTAGATACGCAGTATTTT.

This rearrangement joins TRBV7-2 to TRBJ2-3, with 8 nucleotides matching TRBD2. Germline V gene lookup returns CDR1 SGHTA and CDR2 FQGNSA. V lost 5 bases, J lost 5 bases, and 9 bases stayed unmatched. The CDR3 consists of 15 residues. CDR3 residues: CASSPFGGAGDTQYF. In nucleotides, the CDR3 is TGTGCCAGCAGCCCCTTCGGGGGGGCAGGAGATACGCAGTATTTT.

The chain links TRBV6-1 to TRBJ2-7; D may be TRBD1 (6 bases). This CDR3 is built from 15 residues. Germline-derived CDR1 and CDR2 are MNHNS and SASEGT. Trimming took off 6 bases at V and 3 bases at J, with 18 bases between the two ends. The CDR3: CASSPPQGPLYEQYF. Here the CDR3 DNA reads TGTGCCAGCAGCCCCCCACAGGGACCACTCTACGAGCAGTACTTC.

A single count supports this clone. J is TRBJ2-1 and V is TRBV7-2; no reliable D call. V lost 1 base to trimming and J lost 0 bases, with 10 bases between them. Germline V gene sequence: CDR1 SGHTA, CDR2 FQGNSA. The CDR3 has 16 amino acids. The DNA of the CDR3 is TGTGCCAGCAGCTTAGTGGGTTTTAGCTCCTACAATGAGCAGTTCTTC. Translating gives CASSLVGFSSYNEQFF. The full variable domain, completed using reference TRBV7-2 and TRBJ2-1, is GAGVSQSPSNKVTEKGKDVELRCDPISGHTALYWYRQSLGQGLEFLIYFQGNSAPDKSGLPSDRFSAERTGGSVSTLTIQRTQQEDSAVYLCASSLVGFSSYNEQFFGPGTRLTVL.

This sequence joins TRBV5-5 and TRBJ1-1; D gene ambiguous. There are 13 residues in the CDR3. In germline, CDR1 is SGHKS, CDR2 YYEKEE (reference sequence). Trimming pared 4 bases from V and 0 bases from J, leaving 7 bases between. The CDR3: CASSGGMNTEAFF. In DNA form, the CDR3 reads TGTGCCAGCAGCGGCGGAATGAACACTGAAGCTTTCTTT.

This chain connects TRBV5-1 to TRBJ2-7; 10 nucleotides line up with TRBD1. The CDR3 covers 15 residues. The V and J ends lost 4 bases and 6 bases, in that order; junction bases with no gene match: 10. Germline V gene lookup returns CDR1 SGHRS and CDR2 YFSETQ. The CDR3 nucleotides read TGCGCCAGCAGCCCCGGGACAGGGGTTTTGGGCGAGCAGTACTTC. The encoded protein is CASSPGTGVLGEQYF.

The sample holds a few counts of this clone. The rearrangement joins TRBV5-4 to TRBJ2-3; D is ambiguous. Trimming removed 3 bases at V and 0 bases at J, with 2 bases between. Per germline, CDR1 SGHNT and CDR2 YYREEE (reference sequence). The CDR3 is 12 residues long. For the CDR3, the DNA is TGTGCCAGCAGCTCAAGCACAGATACGCAGTATTTT. Its protein product is CASSSSTDTQYF.

The chain links TRBV7-3 to TRBJ2-1, with D perhaps assigned TRBD1 or TRBD2 (5 bases each). Trimming removed 2 bases at V and 10 bases at J, with 12 bases between. Per germline, CDR1 SGHTA and CDR2 FQGTGA. The CDR3 consists of 13 residues. CDR3 DNA: TGTGCCAGCAGCTTAGGCCAGGGCGGGGAGCAGTTCTTC. Protein product: CASSLGQGGEQFF.

This clone was observed a single time. The chain recombines TRBV4-1 with TRBJ2-3; TRBD2 agrees at 7 bases. Germline V gene lookup returns CDR1 MGHRA and CDR2 YSYEKL. The CDR3 sequence is 17 residues long. V shed 4 bases, J shed 4 bases, and the junction held 14 bases outside the gene matches. The CDR3 sequence: CASSLSREGSLPDTQYF. The CDR3 DNA follows: TGCGCCAGCAGCCTTTCGAGGGAGGGGTCTCTTCCAGATACGCAGTATTTT.

The chain employs TRBV5-6 and TRBJ1-1; perhaps TRBD1 as D (6 bases). Germline V lookup: CDR1 SGHDT, CDR2 YYEEEE. The CDR3 contains 13 residues. The V end lost 0 bases, the J end lost 11 bases, and 14 bases lay between the germline ends. CDR3 residues: CASSLAGYREAFF. CDR3 in DNA: TGTGCCAGCAGCTTGGCCGGTTACAGGGAGGCTTTCTTT. Together with reference TRBV5-6 and TRBJ1-1, the CDR3 gives the full variable domain: DAGVTQSPTHLIKTRGQQVTLRCSPKSGHDTVSWYQQALGQGPQFIFQYYEEEERQRGNFPDRFSGHQFPNYSSELNVNALLLGDSALYLCASSLAGYREAFFGQGTRLTVV.